This note documents a single T cell receptor beta chain sequence. No antigen is known for it. The CDR3 consists of 18 residues. The junction had 17 bases not matched to a gene; V was cut back by 5 bases and J by 2 bases. Germline V gene lookup returns CDR1 MNHEY and CDR2 SMNVEV (reference sequence). This entry is derived from a study of cytomegalovirus exposure and HLA in healthy donors. Study conclusions and caveats: The investigators catalogued 150 to 200 TCR beta chains as cytomegalovirus-associated.

TCRdb's copy holds only in-frame clones and misses some; the assay was immunoSEQ multiplex PCR. Of 130,000 to 150,000 clones in the sample, roughly 90% were seen once. This clonotype originated in a man aged 18 to 35 in good health and CMV-seronegative. This sequence joins TRBV27 and TRBJ2-7, with 8 bases aligning to TRBD1. What was sequenced was PBMCs. The CDR3 sequence: CASSHQGGSTGAPYEQYF. The CDR3 DNA sequence: TGTGCCAGCAGTCATCAAGGGGGATCGACAGGGGCCCCCTACGAGCAGTACTTC.